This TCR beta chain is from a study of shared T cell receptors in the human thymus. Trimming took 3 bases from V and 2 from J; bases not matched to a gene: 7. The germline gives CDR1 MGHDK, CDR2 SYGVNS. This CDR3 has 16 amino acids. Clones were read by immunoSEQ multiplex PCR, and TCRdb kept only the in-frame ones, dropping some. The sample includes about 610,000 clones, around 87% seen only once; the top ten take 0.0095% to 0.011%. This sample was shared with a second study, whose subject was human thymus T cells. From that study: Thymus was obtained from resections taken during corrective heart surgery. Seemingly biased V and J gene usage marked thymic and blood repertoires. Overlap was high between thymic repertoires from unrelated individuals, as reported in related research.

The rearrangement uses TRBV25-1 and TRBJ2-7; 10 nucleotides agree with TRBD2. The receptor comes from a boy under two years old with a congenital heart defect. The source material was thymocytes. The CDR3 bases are TGTGCCAGCAGTGAGGGGGGACTAGCGCCAACCTACGAGCAGTACTTC. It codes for CASSEGGLAPTYEQYF.